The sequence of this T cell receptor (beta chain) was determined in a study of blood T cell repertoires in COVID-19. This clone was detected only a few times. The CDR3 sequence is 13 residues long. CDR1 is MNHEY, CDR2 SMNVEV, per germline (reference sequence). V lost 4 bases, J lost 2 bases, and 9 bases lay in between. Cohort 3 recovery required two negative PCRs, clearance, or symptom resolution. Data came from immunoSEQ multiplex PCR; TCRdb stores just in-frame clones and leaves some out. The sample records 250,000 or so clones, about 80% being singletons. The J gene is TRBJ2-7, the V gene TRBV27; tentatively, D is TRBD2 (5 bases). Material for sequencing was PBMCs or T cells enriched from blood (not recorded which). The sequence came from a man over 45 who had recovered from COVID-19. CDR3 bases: TGTGCCAGCAGTTCCAGCGGCCCCTACGAGCAGTACTTC. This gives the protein CASSSSGPYEQYF.